At least ten counts were recorded for the clone carrying this TCR beta chain. The entry originates in a study of blood T cells in healthy people across ages. Primers used in a second PCR of roughly 6 to 12 cycles were a sample-barcoded 5' primer and a J-beta primer mix. The authors tagged each cDNA molecule using a template-switch adaptor with 12 random nucleotides. One entry per CDR3 protein, called by TCRdb with MiXCR from the 5' RACE reads. In the table there are approximately 900,000 distinct CDR3 sequences, 48% of which are singletons. Germline CDR1 reads SQVTM; CDR2 reads ANQGSEA. The CDR3 is made up of 11 amino acids. The V and J ends lost 7 bases and 8 bases respectively, with 12 bases between them.

The sample consisted of blood. This chain uses TRBV29-1 with TRBJ2-1; a weak D match, TRBD1 (6 bases). This clonotype was obtained from a man younger than 45 in good health. The CDR3 loop is CSATHRDEQFF. CDR3 DNA: TGCAGCGCGACGCACAGGGATGAGCAGTTCTTC.